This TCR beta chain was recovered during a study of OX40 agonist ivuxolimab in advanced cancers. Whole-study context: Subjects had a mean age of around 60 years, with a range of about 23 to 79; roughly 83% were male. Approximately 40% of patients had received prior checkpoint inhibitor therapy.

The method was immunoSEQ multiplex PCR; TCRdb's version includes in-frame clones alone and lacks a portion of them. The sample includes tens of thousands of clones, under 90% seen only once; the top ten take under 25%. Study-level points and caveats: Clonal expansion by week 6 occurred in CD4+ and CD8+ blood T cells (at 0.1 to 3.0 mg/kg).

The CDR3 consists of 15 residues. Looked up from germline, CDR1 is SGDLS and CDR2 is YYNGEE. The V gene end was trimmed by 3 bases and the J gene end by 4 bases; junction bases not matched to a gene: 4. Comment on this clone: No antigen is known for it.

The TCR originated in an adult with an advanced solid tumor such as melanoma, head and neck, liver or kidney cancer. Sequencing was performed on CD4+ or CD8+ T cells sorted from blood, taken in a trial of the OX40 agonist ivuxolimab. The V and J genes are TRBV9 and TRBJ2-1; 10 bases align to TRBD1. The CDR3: CASSAGTGDYNEQFF. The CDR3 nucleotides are TGTGCCAGCAGCGCCGGGACAGGGGATTACAATGAGCAGTTCTTC. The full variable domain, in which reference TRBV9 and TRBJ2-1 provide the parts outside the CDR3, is DSGVTQTPKHLITATGQRVTLRCSPRSGDLSVYWYQQSLDQGLQFLIQYYNGEERAKGNILERFSAQQFPDLHSELNLSSLELGDSALYFCASSAGTGDYNEQFFGPGTRLTVL.